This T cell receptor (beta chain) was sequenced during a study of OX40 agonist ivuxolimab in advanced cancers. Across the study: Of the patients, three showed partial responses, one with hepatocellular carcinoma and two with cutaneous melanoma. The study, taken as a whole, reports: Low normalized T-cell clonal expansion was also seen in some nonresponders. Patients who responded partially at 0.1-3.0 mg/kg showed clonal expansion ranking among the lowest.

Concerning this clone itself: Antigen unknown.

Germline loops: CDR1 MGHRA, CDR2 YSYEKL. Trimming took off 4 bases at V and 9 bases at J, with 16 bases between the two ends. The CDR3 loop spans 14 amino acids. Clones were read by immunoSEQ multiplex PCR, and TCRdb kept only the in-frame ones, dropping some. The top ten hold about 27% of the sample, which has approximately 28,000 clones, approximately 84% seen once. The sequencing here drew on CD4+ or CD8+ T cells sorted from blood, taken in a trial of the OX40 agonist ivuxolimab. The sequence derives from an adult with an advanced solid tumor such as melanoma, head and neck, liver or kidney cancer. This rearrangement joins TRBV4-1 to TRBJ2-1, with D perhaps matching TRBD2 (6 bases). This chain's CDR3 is CASSPLPGVGEQFF. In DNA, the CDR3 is TGCGCCAGCAGCCCCTTGCCGGGAGTAGGTGAGCAGTTCTTC.